This T cell receptor (beta chain) is from a study of blood T cell repertoires in COVID-19. V was clipped by 2 bases and J by 0 bases; unmatched bases: 9. The CDR3 consists of 20 residues. Germline V gene sequence: CDR1 MNHEY, CDR2 SVGEGT. Generated by immunoSEQ multiplex PCR, the TCRdb table keeps only in-frame clones and is missing some. The profile covers around 100,000 clones, with 80% to 90% appearing a single time and less than 40% taken by the ten largest. The TCR originated in a woman of 80 years or more with acute or convalescent COVID-19. Sequenced material: peripheral blood. The J gene is TRBJ2-3, the V gene TRBV6-2 or TRBV6-3; 15 bases match TRBD2. The CDR3, as DNA: TGTGCCAGCAGTTACACCCCCGGGACTAGCGGGGGGATGAGCACAGATACGCAGTATTTT. Translated: CASSYTPGTSGGMSTDTQYF.